Shown below are 27 T cell receptor beta chains from a single sample sequenced in a study of shared clonotypes between healthy human individuals. Data came from immunoSEQ multiplex PCR; TCRdb stores just in-frame clones and leaves some out. The sample carries 450,000 to 550,000 clones, around 79% recorded once. Sequenced: PBMCs. The receptors were sampled from a woman in her forties in good health. Some clones in this sample may be carry-over from other donors' samples.

Comment on this clone: This CDR3 is also generated by other DNA sequences in the sample. The rearrangement uses TRBV11-2 and TRBJ1-2; D unresolved. The V gene lost 0 bases and the J gene lost 6 bases, with 5 bases spanning the gap. CDR1 is SGHAT and CDR2 is FQNNGV in the germline V gene. The CDR3 extends over 12 amino acids. The CDR3 protein is CASSLEGDGYTF. CDR3 DNA: TGTGCCAGCAGCTTAGAGGGCGATGGCTACACCTTC.

This clone is a singleton in its sample. The V call is TRBV15, the J call TRBJ1-2; D is uncertain. The V end lost 0 bases, the J end lost 8 bases, and 16 bases lay between the germline ends. The CDR3 sequence is 15 residues long. Germline CDR1 is LNHNV and CDR2 is YYDKDF (reference sequence). The CDR3 nucleotides are TGTGCCACCAGCAGAGATCCCGACGCCGGAGGAGGCTACACCTTC. Translating gives CATSRDPDAGGGYTF.

The chain recombines TRBV7-3 with TRBJ2-2; 7 bases fit TRBD2. V shed 5 bases, J shed 6 bases, and the junction held 15 bases outside the gene matches. This CDR3 contains 17 residues. Germline V gives CDR1 SGHTA, CDR2 FQGTGA. The CDR3 loop is CASSPARRRGRAGELFF. The CDR3 DNA reads as TGTGCCAGCAGCCCCGCAAGGCGGCGGGGGAGGGCCGGGGAGCTGTTTTTT.

This clone was seen a handful of times. This chain uses TRBV6-5 with TRBJ2-7; D possibly corresponds to TRBD2 (5 bases). Trimming took off 0 bases at V and 5 bases at J, with 8 bases between the two ends. CDR3 size: 13 residues. Germline-derived CDR1 and CDR2 are MNHEY and SVGAGI. CDR3 residues: CASSYSGVNEQYF. The CDR3 region has the DNA TGTGCCAGCAGTTACTCCGGGGTTAACGAGCAGTACTTC.

The V gene is TRBV19, the J gene TRBJ2-5; D is undetermined. Germline values: CDR1 LNHDA, CDR2 SQIVND (reference sequence). V was pared by 6 bases and J by 5 bases, with 10 bases between. The CDR3 extends over 12 amino acids. The DNA for the CDR3 is TGTGCCAGTAGCCGGACCTCGGAGACCCAGTACTTC. It codes for CASSRTSETQYF. Together with reference TRBV19 and TRBJ2-5, the CDR3 gives the full variable domain: DGGITQSPKYLFRKEGQNVTLSCEQNLNHDAMYWYRQDPGQGLRLIYYSQIVNDFQKGDIAEGYSVSREKKESFPLTVTSAQKNPTAFYLCASSRTSETQYFGPGTRLLVL.

The genes are TRBV28 and TRBJ1-4; D is perhaps TRBD1 (6 bases). Trimming removed 7 bases at V and 6 bases at J, with 15 bases between. CDR1 is MDHEN, CDR2 SYDVKM, per germline. CDR3 length equals 14 residues. CDR3 in amino acids: CASTPQGGDEKLFF. The CDR3 DNA follows: TGTGCCAGCACCCCACAGGGAGGGGATGAAAAACTGTTTTTT.

This chain links TRBV9 with TRBJ2-1; no clear D. Germline V gene data show CDR1 as SGDLS and CDR2 as YYNGEE. The CDR3 is made up of 15 amino acids. V dropped 0 bases and J dropped 0 bases, with 7 bases sitting between them. The DNA for the CDR3 is TGTGCCAGCAGCGTAGGAAGCGACTCCTACAATGAGCAGTTCTTC. Translated, it gives CASSVGSDSYNEQFF.

For the CDR3, the DNA is TGTGCCAGCAGCTTAGTTAGAAGGGCTAGCGGGAGGCCCGAAGCGTTCCATGAGCAGTTCTTC. Its translation: CASSLVRRASGRPEAFHEQFF. The chain joins TRBV7-7 to TRBJ2-1; 11 bases align to TRBD2. This CDR3 spans 21 amino acids. V dropped 1 base and J dropped 8; count of bases not matched to a gene: 22. In germline, CDR1 is SSHAT, CDR2 FNYEAQ (reference sequence).

This sequence joins TRBV19 and TRBJ1-4; tentatively, D is TRBD1 (5 bases). CDR3 size: 14 residues. Trimming stripped 6 bases from V and 5 bases from J, with 13 bases between. Germline V gene lookup returns CDR1 LNHDA and CDR2 SQIVND (reference sequence). The chain's CDR3 is CASRLQGENEKLFF. CDR3 DNA: TGTGCCAGTAGACTCCAGGGAGAGAATGAAAAACTGTTTTTT.

The chain has TRBV5-1 and TRBJ1-2; D is uncertain. Deletions cut 4 bases from V and 0 bases from J, with 13 bases between. Germline V gene lookup returns CDR1 SGHRS and CDR2 YFSETQ. There are 15 residues in the CDR3. CDR3 sequence reads: CASSPDGLTNYGYTF. As DNA, the CDR3 is TGCGCCAGCAGCCCGGATGGTCTCACTAACTATGGCTACACCTTC.

The chain couples TRBV6-5 to TRBJ1-2; TRBD1 agrees at 9 bases. V shed 6 bases and J 1 base; nucleotides not matched to a gene: 3. Looked up from germline, CDR1 is MNHEY and CDR2 is SVGAGI. The CDR3 consists of 14 residues. The CDR3 nucleotides are TGTGCCAGCAGAAGACAGGGGGATAACTATGGCTACACCTTC. Its translation: CASRRQGDNYGYTF.

This chain uses TRBV18 with TRBJ2-1; D not certain. Trimming removed 1 base at V and 0 bases at J, with 4 bases between. The CDR3 length is 14 residues. CDR1 and CDR2 from the germline V gene are KGHSH and LQKENI. The CDR3 loop is CASSPQASYNEQFF. The CDR3 nucleotides are TGTGCCAGCTCACCACAGGCCTCCTACAATGAGCAGTTCTTC. The variable domain in full, with the rest retrieved from reference TRBV18 and TRBJ2-1, is NAGVMQNPRHLVRRRGQEARLRCSPMKGHSHVYWYRQLPEEGLKFMVYLQKENIIDESGMPKERFSAEFPKEGPSILRIQQVVRGDSAAYFCASSPQASYNEQFFGPGTRLTVL.

This chain links TRBV4-3 with TRBJ1-4; TRBD1 matches 8 bases. Germline CDR1 and CDR2: LGHNA and YSLEER. With V trimmed by 2 bases and J by 4 bases, 3 bases remained unmatched. CDR3 length: 15 amino acids. The CDR3 spells CASSQNRGDNEKLFF. For the CDR3, the DNA is TGCGCCAGCAGCCAAAACAGGGGGGATAATGAAAAACTGTTTTTT.

This chain links TRBV2 with TRBJ2-5; 7 nucleotides line up with TRBD2. This CDR3 comprises 13 residues. Germline lookup yields CDR1 SNHLY and CDR2 FYNNEI. V gave up 7 bases and J gave up 13 bases; unmatched junction bases: 15. The chain's CDR3 is CASIAGLAALLYF. The CDR3, as DNA: TGTGCCAGCATCGCCGGGCTAGCGGCACTTTTGTACTTC.

The V and J genes are TRBV28 and TRBJ2-2; the D gene is possibly TRBD2 (6 bases). Germline loops: CDR1 MDHEN, CDR2 SYDVKM. The CDR3 totals 16 residues. Trimming cost V 3 bases and J 0 bases, with 11 bases left between them. CDR3 protein: CASSFPGLPNTGELFF. The CDR3 DNA follows: TGTGCCAGCAGTTTCCCGGGACTGCCGAACACCGGGGAGCTGTTTTTT.

The gene calls are TRBV5-4 and TRBJ2-3; D possibly corresponds to TRBD2 (5 bases). CDR3 length equals 15 residues. Germline assignment: CDR1 SGHNT and CDR2 YYREEE (reference sequence). With 2 bases removed from V and 4 bases from J, the gap between germline ends came to 14 bases. The chain's CDR3 is CASSFEGVEADTQYF. The CDR3 nucleotides are TGTGCCAGCAGCTTTGAGGGAGTGGAGGCAGATACGCAGTATTTT.

This clone was recorded once. The chain couples TRBV9 to TRBJ2-1, with 9 bases aligning to TRBD2. Germline assignment: CDR1 SGDLS and CDR2 YYNGEE. CDR3 length: 15 residues. Trimming took 0 bases from V and 10 from J; bases not matched to a gene: 8. The DNA for the CDR3 is TGTGCCAGCAGCGTAGCCGGACTAGCGACTCGGGAGCAGTTCTTC. It codes for CASSVAGLATREQFF.

In its sample, this clone was seen many times. V and J are TRBV7-8 and TRBJ2-2, with TRBD2 matching over 9 bases. The CDR3 is 19 amino acids. V trimming: 1 base; J trimming: 4 bases; junction bases outside the gene matches: 13. The germline V gene encodes CDR1 SGHVS and CDR2 FQNEAQ. This chain's CDR3 is CASSLGVTSGHRTTGELFF. As DNA, the CDR3 is TGTGCCAGCAGCTTAGGGGTGACTAGCGGCCACCGGACCACCGGGGAGCTGTTTTTT. Based on the CDR3 plus reference TRBV7-8 and TRBJ2-2, the full variable domain is GAGVSQSPRYKVAKRGQDVALRCDPISGHVSLFWYQQALGQGPEFLTYFQNEAQLDKSGLPSDRFFAERPEGSVSTLKIQRTQQEDSAVYLCASSLGVTSGHRTTGELFFGEGSRLTVL.

Points on this clone: Within the sample, other DNA sequences also encode this same CDR3. The chain combines TRBV5-1 with TRBJ2-5; no clear D gene. V was clipped by 0 bases and J by 5 bases, with 11 bases between them. CDR3 size: 14 residues. CDR1 and CDR2 from the germline V gene are SGHRS and YFSETQ. CDR3: CASSLGEPRETQYF. The CDR3 DNA follows: TGCGCCAGCAGCTTGGGCGAACCGAGGGAGACCCAGTACTTC.

In this sample, this clone turned up a few times. The J gene is TRBJ1-6, the V gene TRBV5-4; possibly TRBD1 for D (6 bases). V lost 7 bases, J lost 9 bases, and 17 bases lay in between. CDR1 is SGHNT and CDR2 is YYREEE in the germline V gene (reference sequence). The CDR3 is made up of 14 amino acids. For the CDR3, the DNA is TGTGCCAGCTCTGTGGGCAGGGGATCTTCACCCCTCCACTTT. Translating gives CASSVGRGSSPLHF.

This clone was seen just once. The chain has TRBV20-1 and TRBJ1-5; no reliable D call. CDR1 DFQATT and CDR2 SNEGSKA come from the germline V gene (reference sequence). Deletions cut 4 bases from V and 6 bases from J, with 1 base between. The CDR3 runs to 9 residues. CDR3 loop: CSAIQPQHF. For the CDR3, the DNA is TGCAGTGCTATTCAGCCCCAGCATTTT.

Turning to this clone: Other DNA variants within this sample encode the same CDR3. V gene TRBV20-1 combines with J gene TRBJ2-1; D gene ambiguous. The length of the CDR3 is 11 residues. Looked up from germline, CDR1 is DFQATT and CDR2 is SNEGSKA (reference sequence). V dropped 4 bases and J dropped 3 bases, with 4 bases sitting between them. The CDR3 nucleotides are TGCAGTGCTACCGACTACAATGAGCAGTTCTTC. The encoded protein is CSATDYNEQFF.

Regarding this clone: Only one base separates this from a far larger clonotype, so it likely reflects a read error. The chain couples TRBV27 to TRBJ2-7; the D is unclear. The V end was cut by 4 bases, the J end by 3 bases, with 4 bases between. The CDR3 extends over 11 amino acids. In germline, CDR1 is MNHEY, CDR2 SMNVEV (reference sequence). Here the CDR3 DNA reads TGTGCCAGCAGTTGGGGCTACGAGCAGTACTTC. Translating gives CASSWGYEQYF.

The chain couples TRBV27 to TRBJ2-2; 9 bases match TRBD2. The V gene end was trimmed by 3 bases and the J gene end by 6 bases; junction bases not matched to a gene: 5. Germline CDR1 MNHEY, CDR2 SMNVEV (reference sequence). CDR3 length: 15 residues. Here the CDR3 reads CASSFPGTSPGELFF. In DNA, the CDR3 is TGTGCCAGCAGTTTCCCCGGGACTAGCCCCGGGGAGCTGTTTTTT.

The chain recombines TRBV9 with TRBJ2-1, with 14 bases matching TRBD2. This CDR3 has 16 amino acids. The germline V gene has CDR1 SGDLS and CDR2 YYNGEE. The trim removed 2 bases at V and 8 bases at J, leaving 6 bases unmatched. The CDR3 DNA is TGTGCCAGCAGCGTCGCCGGGACTAGCGGGAGCTATGAGCAGTTCTTC. Amino acids: CASSVAGTSGSYEQFF.

The chain couples TRBV2 to TRBJ2-2; D gene ambiguous. This CDR3 region has 15 residues. Germline V lookup: CDR1 SNHLY, CDR2 FYNNEI. The ends were cut back, 4 bases at V and 2 bases at J, with 11 bases in the middle. The CDR3 is CASSAARSNTGELFF. CDR3 in DNA: TGTGCCAGCAGTGCCGCGAGGAGTAACACCGGGGAGCTGTTTTTT.

The chain employs TRBV9 and TRBJ2-1, with a possible D match to TRBD2 (6 bases). CDR1 is SGDLS and CDR2 is YYNGEE in the germline V gene. Trimming took 0 bases from V and 5 from J, leaving 12 bases between them. The CDR3 length is 15 residues. Here the CDR3 DNA reads TGTGCCAGCAGCGTAGGTCCTAGCGAAGACAATGAGCAGTTCTTC. Translation gives CASSVGPSEDNEQFF.